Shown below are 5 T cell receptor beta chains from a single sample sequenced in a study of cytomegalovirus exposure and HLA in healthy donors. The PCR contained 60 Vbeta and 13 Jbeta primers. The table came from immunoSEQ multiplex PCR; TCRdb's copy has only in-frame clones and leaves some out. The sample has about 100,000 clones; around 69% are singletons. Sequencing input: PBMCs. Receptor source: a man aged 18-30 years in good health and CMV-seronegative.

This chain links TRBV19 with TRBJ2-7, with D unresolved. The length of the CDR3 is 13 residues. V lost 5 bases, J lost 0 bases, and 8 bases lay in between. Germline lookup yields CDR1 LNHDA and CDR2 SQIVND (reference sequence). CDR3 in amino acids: CASSWLNSYEQYF. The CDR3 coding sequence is TGTGCCAGTAGTTGGCTCAACTCCTACGAGCAGTACTTC.

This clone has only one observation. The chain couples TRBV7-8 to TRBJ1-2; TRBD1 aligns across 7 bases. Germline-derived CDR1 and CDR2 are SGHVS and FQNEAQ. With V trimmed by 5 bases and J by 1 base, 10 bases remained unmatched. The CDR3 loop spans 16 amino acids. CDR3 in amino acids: CASSEPRDRSNYGYTF. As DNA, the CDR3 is TGTGCCAGCAGCGAGCCCCGGGACAGAAGTAACTATGGCTACACCTTC.

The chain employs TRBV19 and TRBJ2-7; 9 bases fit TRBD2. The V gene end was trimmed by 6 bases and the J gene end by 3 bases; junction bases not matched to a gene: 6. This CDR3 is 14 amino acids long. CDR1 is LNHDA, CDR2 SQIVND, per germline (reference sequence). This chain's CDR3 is CASSFKRGVYEQYF. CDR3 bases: TGTGCCAGTAGCTTTAAGCGGGGGGTCTACGAGCAGTACTTC. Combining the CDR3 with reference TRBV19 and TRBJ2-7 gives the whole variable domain DGGITQSPKYLFRKEGQNVTLSCEQNLNHDAMYWYRQDPGQGLRLIYYSQIVNDFQKGDIAEGYSVSREKKESFPLTVTSAQKNPTAFYLCASSFKRGVYEQYFGPGTRLTVT.

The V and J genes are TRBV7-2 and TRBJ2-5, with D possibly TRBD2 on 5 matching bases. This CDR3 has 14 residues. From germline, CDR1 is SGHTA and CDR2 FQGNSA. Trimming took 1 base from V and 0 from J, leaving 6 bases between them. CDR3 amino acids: CASSLGGYQETQYF. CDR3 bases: TGTGCCAGCAGCTTAGGAGGGTACCAAGAGACCCAGTACTTC.

CDR3 nucleotide sequence: TGTGCCAGCAGCCAGGGGCCCCTGAACACCGGGGAGCTGTTTTTT. This translates into CASSQGPLNTGELFF. The chain uses TRBV5-4 and TRBJ2-2, with D possibly being TRBD1 (6 bases). With 4 bases removed from V and 1 base from J, the gap between germline ends came to 11 bases. Germline assignment: CDR1 SGHNT and CDR2 YYREEE (reference sequence). This CDR3 region has 15 residues.